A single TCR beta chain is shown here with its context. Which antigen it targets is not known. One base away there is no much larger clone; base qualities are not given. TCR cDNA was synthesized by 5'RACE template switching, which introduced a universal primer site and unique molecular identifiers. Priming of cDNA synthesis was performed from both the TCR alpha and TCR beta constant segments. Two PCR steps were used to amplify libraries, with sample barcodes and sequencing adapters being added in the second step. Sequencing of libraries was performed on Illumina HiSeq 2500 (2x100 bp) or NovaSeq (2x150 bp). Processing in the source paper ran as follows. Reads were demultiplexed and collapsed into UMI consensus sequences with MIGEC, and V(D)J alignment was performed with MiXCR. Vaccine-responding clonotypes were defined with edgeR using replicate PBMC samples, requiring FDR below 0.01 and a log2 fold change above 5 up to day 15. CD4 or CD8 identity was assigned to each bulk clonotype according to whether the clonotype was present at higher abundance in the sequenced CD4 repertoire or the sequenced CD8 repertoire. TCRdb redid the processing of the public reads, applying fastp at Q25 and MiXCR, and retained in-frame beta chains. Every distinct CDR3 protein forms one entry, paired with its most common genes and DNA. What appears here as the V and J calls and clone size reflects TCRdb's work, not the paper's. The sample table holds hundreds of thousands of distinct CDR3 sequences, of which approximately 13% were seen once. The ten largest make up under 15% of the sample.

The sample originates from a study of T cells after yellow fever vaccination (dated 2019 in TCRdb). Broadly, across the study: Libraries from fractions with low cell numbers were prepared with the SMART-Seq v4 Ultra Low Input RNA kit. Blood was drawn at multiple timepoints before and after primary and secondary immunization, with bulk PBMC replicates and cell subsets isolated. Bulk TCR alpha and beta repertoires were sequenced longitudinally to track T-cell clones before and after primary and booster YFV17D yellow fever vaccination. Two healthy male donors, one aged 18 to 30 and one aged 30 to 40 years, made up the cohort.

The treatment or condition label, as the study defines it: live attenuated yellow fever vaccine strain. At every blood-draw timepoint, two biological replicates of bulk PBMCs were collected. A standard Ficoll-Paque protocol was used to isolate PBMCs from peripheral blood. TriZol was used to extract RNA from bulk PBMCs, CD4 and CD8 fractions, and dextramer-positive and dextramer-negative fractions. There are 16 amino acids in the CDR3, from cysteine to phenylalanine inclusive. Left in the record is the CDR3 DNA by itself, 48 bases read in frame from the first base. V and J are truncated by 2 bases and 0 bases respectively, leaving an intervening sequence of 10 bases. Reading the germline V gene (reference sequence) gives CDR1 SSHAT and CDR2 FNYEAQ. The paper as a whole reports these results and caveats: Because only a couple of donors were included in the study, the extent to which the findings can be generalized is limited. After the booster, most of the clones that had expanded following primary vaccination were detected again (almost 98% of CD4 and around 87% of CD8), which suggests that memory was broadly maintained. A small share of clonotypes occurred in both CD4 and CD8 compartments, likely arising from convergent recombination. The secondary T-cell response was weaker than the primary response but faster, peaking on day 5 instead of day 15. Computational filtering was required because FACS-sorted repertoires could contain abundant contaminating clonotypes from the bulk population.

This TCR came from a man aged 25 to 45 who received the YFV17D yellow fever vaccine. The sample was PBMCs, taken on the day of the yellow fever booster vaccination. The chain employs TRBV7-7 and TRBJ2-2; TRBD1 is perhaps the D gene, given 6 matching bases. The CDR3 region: CASSLLGGANTGELFF. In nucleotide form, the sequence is TGTGCCAGCAGCTTACTAGGGGGTGCGAACACCGGGGAGCTGTTTTTT.